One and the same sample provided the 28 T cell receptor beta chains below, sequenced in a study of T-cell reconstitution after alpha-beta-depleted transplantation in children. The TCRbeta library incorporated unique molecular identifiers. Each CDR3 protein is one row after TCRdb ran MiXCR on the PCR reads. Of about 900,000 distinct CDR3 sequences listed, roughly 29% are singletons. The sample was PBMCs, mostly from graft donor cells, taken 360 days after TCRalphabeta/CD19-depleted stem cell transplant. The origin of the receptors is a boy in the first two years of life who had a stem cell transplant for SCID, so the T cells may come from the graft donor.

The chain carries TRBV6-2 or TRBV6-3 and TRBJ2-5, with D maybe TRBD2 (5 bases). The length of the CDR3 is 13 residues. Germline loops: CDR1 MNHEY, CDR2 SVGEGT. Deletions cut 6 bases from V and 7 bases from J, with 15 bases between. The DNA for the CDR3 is TGTGCCAGCAGAACAGAGGCTCGGGGGACCCAGTACTTC. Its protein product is CASRTEARGTQYF.

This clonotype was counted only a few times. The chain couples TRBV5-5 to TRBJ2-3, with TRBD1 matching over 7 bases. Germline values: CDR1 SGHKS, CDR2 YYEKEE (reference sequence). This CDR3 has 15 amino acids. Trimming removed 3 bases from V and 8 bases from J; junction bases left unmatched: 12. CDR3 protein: CASSSQTGVLSTQYF. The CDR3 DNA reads TGTGCCAGCAGCTCTCAAACAGGGGTTCTGTCTACGCAGTATTTT.

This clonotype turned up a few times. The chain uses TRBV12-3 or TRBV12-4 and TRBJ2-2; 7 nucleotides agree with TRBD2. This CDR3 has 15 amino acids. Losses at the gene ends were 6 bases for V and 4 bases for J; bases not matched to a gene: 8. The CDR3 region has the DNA TGTGCCAGCAGCTGGACTAGGGGATTCACCGGGGAGCTGTTTTTT. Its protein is CASSWTRGFTGELFF.

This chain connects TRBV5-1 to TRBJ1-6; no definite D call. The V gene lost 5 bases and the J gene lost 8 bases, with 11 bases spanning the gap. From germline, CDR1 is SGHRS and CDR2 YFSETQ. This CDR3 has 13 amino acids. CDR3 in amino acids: CASRGPGDSPLHF. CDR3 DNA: TGCGCCAGCAGAGGACCGGGTGATTCACCCCTCCACTTT.

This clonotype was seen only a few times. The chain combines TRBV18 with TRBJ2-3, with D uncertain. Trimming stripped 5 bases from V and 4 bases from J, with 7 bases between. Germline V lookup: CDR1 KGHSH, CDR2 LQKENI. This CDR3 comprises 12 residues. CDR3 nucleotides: TGTGCCAGCTCATCGTTCCCAGATACGCAGTATTTT. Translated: CASSSFPDTQYF.

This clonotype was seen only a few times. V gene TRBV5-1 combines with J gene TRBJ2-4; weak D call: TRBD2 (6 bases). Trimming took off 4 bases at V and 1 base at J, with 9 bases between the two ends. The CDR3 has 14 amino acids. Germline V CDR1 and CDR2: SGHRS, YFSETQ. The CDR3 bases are TGCGCCAGCAGCCCGGGGGATGCCAAAAACATTCAGTACTTC. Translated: CASSPGDAKNIQYF.

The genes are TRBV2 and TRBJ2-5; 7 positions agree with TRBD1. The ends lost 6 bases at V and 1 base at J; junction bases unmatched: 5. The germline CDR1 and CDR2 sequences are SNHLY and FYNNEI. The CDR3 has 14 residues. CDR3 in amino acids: CASRTGTVQETQYF. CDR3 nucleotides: TGTGCCAGCAGGACAGGGACAGTCCAAGAGACCCAGTACTTC.

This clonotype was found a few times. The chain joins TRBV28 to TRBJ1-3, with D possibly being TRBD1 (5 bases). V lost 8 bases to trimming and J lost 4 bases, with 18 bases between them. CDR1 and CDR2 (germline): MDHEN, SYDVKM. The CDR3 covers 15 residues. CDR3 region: CASSRDLRWGNTIYF. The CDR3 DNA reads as TGTGCCAGCTCGAGGGACCTTCGTTGGGGAAACACCATATATTTT.

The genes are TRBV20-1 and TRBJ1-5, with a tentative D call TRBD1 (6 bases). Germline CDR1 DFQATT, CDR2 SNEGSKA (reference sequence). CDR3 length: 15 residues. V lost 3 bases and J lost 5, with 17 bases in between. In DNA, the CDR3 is TGCAGTGCTAGGGGGGACACCGTTTTATATCAGCCCCAGCATTTT. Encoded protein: CSARGDTVLYQPQHF.

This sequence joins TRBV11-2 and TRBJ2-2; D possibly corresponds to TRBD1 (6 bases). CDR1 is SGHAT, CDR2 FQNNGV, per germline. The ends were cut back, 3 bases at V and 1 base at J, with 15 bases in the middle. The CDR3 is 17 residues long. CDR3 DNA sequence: TGTGCCAGCAGCTTGGTGTGGGGGCAGGAGAACACCGGGGAGCTGTTTTTT. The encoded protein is CASSLVWGQENTGELFF.

Here the CDR3 reads CASSHDIARETQYF. The CDR3 coding sequence is TGTGCCAGCAGCCACGACATTGCCAGAGAGACCCAGTACTTC. This rearrangement joins TRBV11-2 to TRBJ2-5; no clear D gene. This CDR3 is built from 14 residues. V was clipped by 5 bases and J by 4 bases, with 14 bases between them. Germline CDR1 is SGHAT and CDR2 is FQNNGV.

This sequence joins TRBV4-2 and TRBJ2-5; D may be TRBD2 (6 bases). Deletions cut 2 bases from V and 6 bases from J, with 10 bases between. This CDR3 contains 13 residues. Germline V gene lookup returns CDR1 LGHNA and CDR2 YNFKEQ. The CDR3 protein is CASSQPAGQTQYF. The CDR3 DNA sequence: TGTGCCAGCAGCCAACCGGCGGGGCAGACCCAGTACTTC.

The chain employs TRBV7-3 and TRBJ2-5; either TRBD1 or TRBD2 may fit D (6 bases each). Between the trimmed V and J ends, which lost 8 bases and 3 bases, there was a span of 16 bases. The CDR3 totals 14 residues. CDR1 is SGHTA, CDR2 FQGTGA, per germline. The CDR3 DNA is TGTGCCAGCTCAACCGGGGGCACCAAAGAGACCCAGTACTTC. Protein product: CASSTGGTKETQYF.

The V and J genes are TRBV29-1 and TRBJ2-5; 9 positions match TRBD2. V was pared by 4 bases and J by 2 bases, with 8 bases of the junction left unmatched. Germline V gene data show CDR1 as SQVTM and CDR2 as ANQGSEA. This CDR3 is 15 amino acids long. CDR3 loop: CSVATGLATQETQYF. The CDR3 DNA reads TGCAGCGTTGCAACGGGACTAGCTACTCAAGAGACCCAGTACTTC.

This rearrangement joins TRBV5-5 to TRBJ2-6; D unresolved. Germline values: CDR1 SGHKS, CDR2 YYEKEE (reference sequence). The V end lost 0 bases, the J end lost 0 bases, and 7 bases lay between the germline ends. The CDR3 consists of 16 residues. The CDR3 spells CASSLGRYSGANVLTF. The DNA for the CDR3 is TGTGCCAGCAGCTTGGGCCGGTACTCTGGGGCCAACGTCCTGACTTTC.

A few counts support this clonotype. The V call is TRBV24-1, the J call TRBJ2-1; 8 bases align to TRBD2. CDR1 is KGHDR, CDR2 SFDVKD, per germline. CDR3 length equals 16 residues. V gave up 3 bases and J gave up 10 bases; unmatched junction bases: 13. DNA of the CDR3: TGTGCCACCAGTGATCCGGGGGGACTAGGGCCCCAAGAGCAGTTCTTC. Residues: CATSDPGGLGPQEQFF.

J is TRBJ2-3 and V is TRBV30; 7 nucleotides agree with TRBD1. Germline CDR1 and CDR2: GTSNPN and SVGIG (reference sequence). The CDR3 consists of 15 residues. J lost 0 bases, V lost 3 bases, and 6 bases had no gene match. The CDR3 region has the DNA TGTGCCTGGAGCGCCCCCAGGGGGAGCACAGATACGCAGTATTTT. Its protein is CAWSAPRGSTDTQYF.

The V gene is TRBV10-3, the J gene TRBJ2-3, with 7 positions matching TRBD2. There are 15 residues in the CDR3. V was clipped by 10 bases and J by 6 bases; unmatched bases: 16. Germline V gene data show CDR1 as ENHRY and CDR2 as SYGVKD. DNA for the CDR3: TGTGCCACCAGGGAGGGAAGAAACCACCCGGATACGCAGTATTTT. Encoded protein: CATREGRNHPDTQYF.

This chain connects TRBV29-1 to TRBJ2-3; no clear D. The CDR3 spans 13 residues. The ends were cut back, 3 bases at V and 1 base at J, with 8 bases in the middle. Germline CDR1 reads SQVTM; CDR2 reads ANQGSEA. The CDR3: CSVEGIRTDTQYF. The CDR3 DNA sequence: TGCAGCGTTGAGGGCATCCGCACAGATACGCAGTATTTT.

The CDR3 sequence is CASSPRPGHPTTNEKLFF. The CDR3, as DNA: TGTGCCAGCAGTCCTAGACCGGGACACCCAACAACTAATGAAAAACTGTTTTTT. The chain recombines TRBV12-3 or TRBV12-4 with TRBJ1-4; D might be TRBD1 (6 bases). The ends were cut back, 5 bases at V and 0 bases at J, with 19 bases in the middle. This CDR3 has 18 residues.

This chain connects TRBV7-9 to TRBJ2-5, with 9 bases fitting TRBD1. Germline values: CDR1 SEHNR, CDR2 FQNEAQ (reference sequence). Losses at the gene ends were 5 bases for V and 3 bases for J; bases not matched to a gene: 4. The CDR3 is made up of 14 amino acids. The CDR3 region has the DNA TGTGCCAGCAGCGGAGGGACAGGGAAAGAGACCCAGTACTTC. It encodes CASSGGTGKETQYF.

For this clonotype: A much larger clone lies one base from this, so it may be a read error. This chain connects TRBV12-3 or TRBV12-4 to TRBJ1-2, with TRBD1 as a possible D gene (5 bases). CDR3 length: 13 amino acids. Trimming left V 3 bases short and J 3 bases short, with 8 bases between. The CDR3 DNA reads TGTGCCAGCAGTTTTGGGGGGTACTATGGCTACACCTTC. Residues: CASSFGGYYGYTF.

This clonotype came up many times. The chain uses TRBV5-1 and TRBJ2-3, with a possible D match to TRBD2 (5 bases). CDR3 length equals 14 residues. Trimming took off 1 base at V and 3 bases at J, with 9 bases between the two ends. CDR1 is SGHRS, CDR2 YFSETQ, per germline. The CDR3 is CASSLTSRTDTQYF. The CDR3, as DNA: TGCGCCAGCAGCTTGACTAGTAGGACAGATACGCAGTATTTT.

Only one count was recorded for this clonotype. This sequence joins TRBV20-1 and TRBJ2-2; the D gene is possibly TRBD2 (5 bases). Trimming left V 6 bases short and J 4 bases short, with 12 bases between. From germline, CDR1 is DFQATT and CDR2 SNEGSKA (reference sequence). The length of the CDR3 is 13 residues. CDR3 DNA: TGCAGTGCCTCAAAGGAGGCCACCGGGGAGCTGTTTTTT. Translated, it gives CSASKEATGELFF.

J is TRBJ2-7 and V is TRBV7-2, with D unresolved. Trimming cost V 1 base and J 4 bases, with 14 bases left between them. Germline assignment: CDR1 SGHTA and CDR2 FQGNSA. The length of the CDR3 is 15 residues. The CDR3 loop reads CASSLGPPLIYEQYF. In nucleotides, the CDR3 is TGTGCCAGCAGCTTAGGGCCCCCACTAATTTACGAGCAGTACTTC.

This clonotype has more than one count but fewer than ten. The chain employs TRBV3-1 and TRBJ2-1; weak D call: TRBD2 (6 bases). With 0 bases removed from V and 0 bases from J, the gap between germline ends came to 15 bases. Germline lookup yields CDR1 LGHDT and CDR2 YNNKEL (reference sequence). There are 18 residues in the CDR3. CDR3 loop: CASSQDAGLHSSYNEQFF. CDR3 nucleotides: TGTGCCAGCAGCCAAGATGCAGGACTACACAGCTCCTACAATGAGCAGTTCTTC.

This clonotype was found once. The CDR3 loop reads CASSRGQGSRYRAFF. The CDR3, as DNA: TGTGCCAGCAGCCGCGGACAGGGCTCCCGGTATCGAGCTTTCTTT. The gene calls are TRBV3-1 and TRBJ1-1, with 8 bases aligning to TRBD1. From germline, CDR1 is LGHDT and CDR2 YNNKEL (reference sequence). V shed 4 bases, J shed 10 bases, and the junction held 14 bases outside the gene matches. The CDR3 is made up of 15 amino acids.

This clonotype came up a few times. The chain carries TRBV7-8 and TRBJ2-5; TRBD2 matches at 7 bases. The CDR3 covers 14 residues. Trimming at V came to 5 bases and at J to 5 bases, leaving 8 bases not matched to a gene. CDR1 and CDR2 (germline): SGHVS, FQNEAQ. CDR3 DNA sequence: TGTGCCAGCAGCCCCGGACTAGAACGGGAGACCCAGTACTTC. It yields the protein CASSPGLERETQYF.